This TCR beta chain was captured in a study of siplizumab effects on memory and regulatory T cells. Clones were read by immunoSEQ multiplex PCR, and TCRdb kept only the in-frame ones, dropping some. The sample contains over 95,000 clones, approximately 92% of which appear only once. Deletions cut 0 bases from V and 4 bases from J, with 18 bases between. Per germline, CDR1 SGHRS and CDR2 YFSETQ. The CDR3 spans 17 residues. The chain uses TRBV5-1 and TRBJ2-3; D is perhaps TRBD2 (6 bases). The source material was non-Treg CD4+ T cells sorted from blood. This sequence was found in a human donor in good health. In nucleotides, the CDR3 is TGCGCCAGCAGCTTGGCCGAAGCTCCTAGCGCGGCAGATACGCAGTATTTT. Its translation: CASSLAEAPSAADTQYF.